This T cell receptor (beta chain) was obtained from a study of blood T cell repertoires in COVID-19. Study as a whole: Material from acute and convalescent COVID-19 was sourced from the United States, Italy and Spain. T cells, B-cell-depleted T cells, or PBMCs provided the cDNA or gDNA that served as material.

Original analysis: For nucleated cells, counts were estimated from reference gene primer amplification. Assay: immunoSEQ multiplex PCR; the TCRdb copy retains only in-frame clones and omits some. The D gene and trimming were derived from the DNA, and the V and J assignments and clone size from that table. Altogether 200,000 to 250,000 clones are present, 65% to 90% being singletons, with the ten largest covering about 2.5%. Patients at the Seattle site were enrolled during active infection and followed longitudinally. Germline-derived CDR1 and CDR2 are SGHNT and YYREEE (reference sequence). V lost 2 bases to trimming and J lost 9 bases; unmatched junction nucleotides: 8. CDR3 length: 15 amino acids.

The sequence came from a woman in her 70s with COVID-19, enrolled during active disease. V and J are TRBV5-4 and TRBJ2-1, with 10 bases fitting TRBD2. Sequencing input: peripheral blood. The CDR3 bases are TGTGCCAGCAGCTTAAAGCTAGCGGGAGCCACTGAGCAGTTCTTC. It yields the protein CASSLKLAGATEQFF.